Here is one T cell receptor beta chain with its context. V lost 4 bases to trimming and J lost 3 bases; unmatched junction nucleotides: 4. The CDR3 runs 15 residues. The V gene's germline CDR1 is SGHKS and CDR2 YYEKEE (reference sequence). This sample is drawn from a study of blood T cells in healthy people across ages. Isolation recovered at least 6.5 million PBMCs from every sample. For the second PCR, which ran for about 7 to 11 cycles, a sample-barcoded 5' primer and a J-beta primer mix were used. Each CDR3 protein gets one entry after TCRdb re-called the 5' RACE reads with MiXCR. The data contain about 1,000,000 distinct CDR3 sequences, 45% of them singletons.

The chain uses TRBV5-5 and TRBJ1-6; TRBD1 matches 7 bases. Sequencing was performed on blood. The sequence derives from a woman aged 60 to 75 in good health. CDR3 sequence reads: CASSVSGGYNSPLHF. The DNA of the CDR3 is TGTGCCAGCAGCGTGTCAGGGGGCTATAATTCACCCCTCCACTTT. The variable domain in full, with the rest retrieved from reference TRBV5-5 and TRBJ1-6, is DAGVTQSPTHLIKTRGQQVTLRCSPISGHKSVSWYQQVLGQGPQFIFQYYEKEERGRGNFPDRFSARQFPNYSSELNVNALLLGDSALYLCASSVSGGYNSPLHFGNGTRLTVT.